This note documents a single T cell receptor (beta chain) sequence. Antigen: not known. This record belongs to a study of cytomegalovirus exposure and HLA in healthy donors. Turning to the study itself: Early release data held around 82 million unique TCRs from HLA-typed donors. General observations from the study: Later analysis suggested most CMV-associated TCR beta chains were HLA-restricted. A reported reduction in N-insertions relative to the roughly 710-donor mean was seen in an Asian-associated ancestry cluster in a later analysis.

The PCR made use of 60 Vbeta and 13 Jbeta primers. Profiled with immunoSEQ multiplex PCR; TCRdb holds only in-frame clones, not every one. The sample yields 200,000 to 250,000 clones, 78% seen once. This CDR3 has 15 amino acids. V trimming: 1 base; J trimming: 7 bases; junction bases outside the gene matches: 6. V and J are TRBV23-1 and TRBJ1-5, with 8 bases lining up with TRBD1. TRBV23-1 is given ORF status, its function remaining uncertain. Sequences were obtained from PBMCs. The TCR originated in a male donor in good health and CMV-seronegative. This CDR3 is CASSQFGQGGQPQHF. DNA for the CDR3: TGCGCCAGCAGTCAATTTGGACAGGGCGGCCAGCCCCAGCATTTT.